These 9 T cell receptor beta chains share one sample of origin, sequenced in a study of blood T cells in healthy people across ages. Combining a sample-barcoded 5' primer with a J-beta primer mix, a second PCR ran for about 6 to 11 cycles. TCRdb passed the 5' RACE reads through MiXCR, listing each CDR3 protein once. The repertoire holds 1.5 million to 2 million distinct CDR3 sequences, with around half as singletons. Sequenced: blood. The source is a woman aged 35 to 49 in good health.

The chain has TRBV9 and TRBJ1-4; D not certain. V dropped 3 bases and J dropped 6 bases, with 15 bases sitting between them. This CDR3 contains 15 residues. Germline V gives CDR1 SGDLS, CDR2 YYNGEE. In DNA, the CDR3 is TGTGCCAGCAGCGCTTGGGGTACTCGGGATGAAAAACTGTTTTTT. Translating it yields CASSAWGTRDEKLFF.

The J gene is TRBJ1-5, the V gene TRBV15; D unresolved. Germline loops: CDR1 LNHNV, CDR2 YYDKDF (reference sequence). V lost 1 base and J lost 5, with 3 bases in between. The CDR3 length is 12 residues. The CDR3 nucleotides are TGTGCCACCAGCAGAGCGTATCAGCCCCAGCATTTT. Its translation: CATSRAYQPQHF.

CDR3 in amino acids: CASSQGAGPVQYF. In DNA, the CDR3 is TGTGCCAGCAGCCAAGGGGCAGGCCCTGTTCAGTACTTC. The chain joins TRBV3-1 to TRBJ2-4; D unclear. V lost 1 base to trimming and J lost 11 bases, with 12 bases between them. The length of the CDR3 is 13 residues. Germline CDR1 is LGHDT and CDR2 is YNNKEL (reference sequence).

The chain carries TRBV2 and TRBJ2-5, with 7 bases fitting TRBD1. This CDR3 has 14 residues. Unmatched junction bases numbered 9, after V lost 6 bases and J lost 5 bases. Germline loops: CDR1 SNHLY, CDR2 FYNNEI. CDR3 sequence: CASRGQVGGETQYF. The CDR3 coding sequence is TGTGCCAGCAGAGGACAGGTCGGCGGGGAGACCCAGTACTTC. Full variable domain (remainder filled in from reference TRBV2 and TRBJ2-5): EPEVTQTPSHQVTQMGQEVILRCVPISNHLYFYWYRQILGQKVEFLVSFYNNEISEKSEIFDDQFSVERPDGSNFTLKIRSTKLEDSAMYFCASRGQVGGETQYFGPGTRLLVL.

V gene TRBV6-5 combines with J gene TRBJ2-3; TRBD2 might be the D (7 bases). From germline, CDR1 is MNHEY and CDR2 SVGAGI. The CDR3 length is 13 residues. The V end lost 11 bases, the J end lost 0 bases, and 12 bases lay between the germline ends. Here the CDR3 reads CAVRGGSTDTQYF. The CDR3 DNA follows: TGTGCCGTAAGGGGGGGGAGCACAGATACGCAGTATTTT.

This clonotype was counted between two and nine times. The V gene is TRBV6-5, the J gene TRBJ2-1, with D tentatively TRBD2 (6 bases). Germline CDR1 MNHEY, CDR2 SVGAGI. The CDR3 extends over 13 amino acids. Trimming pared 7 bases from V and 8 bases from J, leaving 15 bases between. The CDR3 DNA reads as TGTGCCAGCACCCCATCGACGGGAGATGAGCAGTTCTTC. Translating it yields CASTPSTGDEQFF.

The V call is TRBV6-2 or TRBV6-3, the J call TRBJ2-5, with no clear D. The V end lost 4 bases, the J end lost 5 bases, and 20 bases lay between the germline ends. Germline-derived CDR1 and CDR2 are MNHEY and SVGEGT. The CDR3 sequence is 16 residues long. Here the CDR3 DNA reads TGTGCCAGCAGTTCCATGAATCGAACCCCCGTGGAGACCCAGTACTTC. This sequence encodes CASSSMNRTPVETQYF.

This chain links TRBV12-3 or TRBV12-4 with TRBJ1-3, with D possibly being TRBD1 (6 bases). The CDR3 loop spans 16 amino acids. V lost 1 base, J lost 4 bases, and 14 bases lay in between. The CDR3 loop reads CASSLDREATGNTIYF. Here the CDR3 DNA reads TGTGCCAGCAGTTTAGACAGGGAGGCAACGGGAAACACCATATATTTT.

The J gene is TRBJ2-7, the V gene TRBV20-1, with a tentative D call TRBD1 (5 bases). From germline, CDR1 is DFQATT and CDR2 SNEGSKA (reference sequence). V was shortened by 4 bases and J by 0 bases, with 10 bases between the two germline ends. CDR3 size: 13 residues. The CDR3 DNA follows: TGCAGTGCTAAGGGGATCCGCTCCTACGAGCAGTACTTC. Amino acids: CSAKGIRSYEQYF.